The 25 T cell receptor beta chains below were found in one sample sequenced in a study of human T cells and chemical hapten exposure. TCRdb used MiXCR to reprocess the RACE reads, holding one entry per CDR3 protein. The table records about 190,000 distinct CDR3 sequences, 24% of them present only once. Sample time point: patch test 3, about 24 weeks after DPC sensitization. As for treatment: therapeutic diphenylcyclopropenone sensitization with weekly scalp DPC. Sequenced material: whole blood, taken in connection with sensitization to the hapten diphenylcyclopropenone (DPC). The receptors derive from a woman aged 40 to 55 with alopecia areata. Some clones in this sample may be carry-over from other donors' samples.

The rearrangement uses TRBV7-9 and TRBJ2-1; 10 bases align to TRBD2. V shed 5 bases, J shed 2 bases, and the junction held 9 bases outside the gene matches. The germline V gene encodes CDR1 SEHNR and CDR2 FQNEAQ (reference sequence). The CDR3 contains 17 residues. The CDR3 region is CASSPPPSGRAYNEQFF. The CDR3 DNA sequence: TGTGCCAGCAGCCCGCCCCCAAGCGGGAGGGCCTACAATGAGCAGTTCTTC.

This clonotype was observed many times. J is TRBJ2-3 and V is TRBV20-1; 8 bases fit TRBD1. Germline lookup yields CDR1 DFQATT and CDR2 SNEGSKA (reference sequence). The CDR3 covers 13 residues. Trimming cost V 6 bases and J 3 bases; bases outside gene matches: 5. The CDR3 is CSAQRTGTDTQYF. CDR3 nucleotides: TGCAGTGCACAGCGGACAGGGACAGATACGCAGTATTTT.

The chain employs TRBV24-1 and TRBJ2-1; D is uncertain. Trimming removed 2 bases at V and 1 base at J, with 11 bases between. Germline assignment: CDR1 KGHDR and CDR2 SFDVKD. CDR3 length equals 16 residues. CDR3 in amino acids: CATSDSDPQSYNEQFF. The CDR3, as DNA: TGTGCCACCAGTGATTCCGACCCACAGTCCTACAATGAGCAGTTCTTC.

This clonotype was counted a single time. The CDR3 protein is CASSRLYEQFF. For the CDR3, the DNA is TGTGCCAGCAGTCGCCTTTATGAGCAGTTCTTC. The chain combines TRBV7-2 with TRBJ2-1; D is uncertain. The CDR3 is 11 residues long. The germline CDR1 and CDR2 sequences are SGHTA and FQGNSA. The V and J ends lost 6 bases and 8 bases respectively, with 8 bases between them. The full variable domain, with the rest looked up from reference TRBV7-2 and TRBJ2-1, is GAGVSQSPSNKVTEKGKDVELRCDPISGHTALYWYRQSLGQGLEFLIYFQGNSAPDKSGLPSDRFSAERTGGSVSTLTIQRTQQEDSAVYLCASSRLYEQFFGPGTRLTVL.

This clonotype came up many times. The V gene is TRBV4-2, the J gene TRBJ2-1; 7 bases align to TRBD2. Germline trimming cut 4 bases from V and 0 bases from J; bases unmatched to any gene: 12. CDR1 and CDR2 from the germline V gene are LGHNA and YNFKEQ. The CDR3 covers 18 residues. The CDR3 DNA reads TGTGCCAGCAGCCCTGGGCGGCTAGGCGGGAGCTCCTACAATGAGCAGTTCTTC. The encoded protein is CASSPGRLGGSSYNEQFF.

The chain is built from TRBV5-1 and TRBJ2-5; TRBD2 might be the D (6 bases). CDR1 and CDR2 (germline): SGHRS, YFSETQ. V lost 3 bases and J 6 bases, leaving 12 bases between the germline ends. This CDR3 is built from 13 residues. CDR3 in amino acids: CASSSASVQTQYF. For the CDR3, the DNA is TGCGCCAGCAGCTCGGCTAGCGTGCAGACCCAGTACTTC.

This clonotype was counted many times. The V call is TRBV6-2 or TRBV6-3, the J call TRBJ2-7; the match to TRBD1 covers 9 bases. Germline CDR1 and CDR2: MNHEY and SVGEGT. This CDR3 comprises 16 residues. Germline trimming cut 7 bases from V and 5 bases from J; bases unmatched to any gene: 15. As DNA, the CDR3 is TGTGCCAGCACCCTCCCCGCCGGGACAGGGTCCCACGAGCAGTACTTC. Protein sequence: CASTLPAGTGSHEQYF.

The genes are TRBV29-1 and TRBJ2-2; D is perhaps TRBD1 (5 bases). Germline lookup yields CDR1 SQVTM and CDR2 ANQGSEA. Trimming took off 2 bases at V and 6 bases at J, with 13 bases between the two ends. This CDR3 has 14 amino acids. This CDR3 is CSVEPGPLPGELFF. CDR3 in DNA: TGCAGCGTTGAACCAGGGCCCCTCCCCGGGGAGCTGTTTTTT.

This clonotype has only a few counts. The chain couples TRBV5-1 to TRBJ1-1; D is perhaps TRBD1 (6 bases). Germline CDR1 and CDR2: SGHRS and YFSETQ. The V and J ends lost 1 base and 5 bases respectively, with 12 bases between them. The CDR3 runs to 14 residues. CDR3 loop: CASSLNRDSTEAFF. In DNA, the CDR3 is TGCGCCAGCAGCTTGAACAGGGACTCAACTGAAGCTTTCTTT.

This clonotype was seen a handful of times. The rearrangement links TRBV3-1 to TRBJ1-2; 7 bases are shared with TRBD1. CDR3 length: 14 amino acids. Germline assignment: CDR1 LGHDT and CDR2 YNNKEL (reference sequence). V shed 6 bases, J shed 2 bases, and the junction held 6 bases outside the gene matches. The CDR3 bases are TGTGCCAGCAGTCCAATGACAGGGAACTATGGCTACACCTTC. Its translation is CASSPMTGNYGYTF. Full variable domain (outside the CDR3, taken from reference TRBV3-1 and TRBJ1-2): DTAVSQTPKYLVTQMGNDKSIKCEQNLGHDTMYWYKQDSKKFLKIMFSYNNKELIINETVPNRFSPKSPDKAHLNLHINSLELGDSAVYFCASSPMTGNYGYTFGSGTRLTVV.

This clonotype was observed a handful of times. V and J are TRBV20-1 and TRBJ2-7, with TRBD2 matching 8 bases. The J segment lost 3 bases and the V segment lost 4 bases, leaving 14 bases of the junction unmatched. CDR1 DFQATT and CDR2 SNEGSKA come from the germline V gene (reference sequence). The CDR3 has 16 amino acids. The CDR3 region has the DNA TGCAGTGCTAACTCTCTACGGCCGGGGGGGATCTACGAGCAGTACTTC. It specifies CSANSLRPGGIYEQYF.

The chain employs TRBV30 and TRBJ1-5; TRBD1 matches 7 bases. The germline V gene encodes CDR1 GTSNPN and CDR2 SVGIG (reference sequence). J gave up 4 bases and V 3 bases, and 6 bases lay outside the gene matches. This CDR3 is 14 amino acids long. This chain's CDR3 is CAWRGPGQNQPQHF. The CDR3 region has the DNA TGTGCCTGGAGGGGCCCGGGACAGAATCAGCCCCAGCATTTT. The full variable domain, completed using reference TRBV30 and TRBJ1-5, is SQTIHQWPATLVQPVGSPLSLECTVEGTSNPNLYWYRQAAGRGLQLLFYSVGIGQISSEVPQNLSASRPQDRQFILSSKKLLLSDSGFYLCAWRGPGQNQPQHFGDGTRLSIL.

This clonotype occurred a few times. The V and J genes are TRBV29-1 and TRBJ2-3; D gene uncertain. CDR1 is SQVTM, CDR2 ANQGSEA, per germline. V was trimmed by 2 bases and J by 6 bases, leaving 6 bases between them. The CDR3 has 11 residues. The CDR3 loop reads CSVETWDTQYF. In DNA, the CDR3 is TGCAGCGTTGAAACGTGGGATACGCAGTATTTT.

This clonotype was seen only a few times. This chain links TRBV7-9 with TRBJ2-5, with 11 positions matching TRBD2. CDR1 is SEHNR and CDR2 is FQNEAQ in the germline V gene (reference sequence). This CDR3 spans 17 amino acids. V trimming: 4 bases; J trimming: 1 base; junction bases outside the gene matches: 8. CDR3 loop: CASSSLTSGGIQETQYF. The DNA of the CDR3 is TGTGCCAGCAGCTCCCTCACTAGCGGGGGTATCCAAGAGACCCAGTACTTC.

This clonotype was found a few times. The V call is TRBV4-1, the J call TRBJ2-2, with D perhaps TRBD1 (5 bases). The CDR3 extends over 13 amino acids. V lost 1 base, J lost 7 bases, and 7 bases lay in between. Per germline, CDR1 MGHRA and CDR2 YSYEKL. The CDR3 sequence is CASSQVTVGELFF. The CDR3 coding sequence is TGCGCCAGCAGCCAAGTGACAGTCGGGGAGCTGTTTTTT.

This clonotype has more than one count but fewer than ten. V is TRBV7-2 and J is TRBJ1-5; D is unresolved. The CDR3 spans 13 residues. The V end was cut by 5 bases, the J end by 11 bases, with 16 bases between. Germline V gene data show CDR1 as SGHTA and CDR2 as FQGNSA. The CDR3 nucleotides read TGTGCCAGCAGCGCACAACCACGGGGTACCCAGCATTTT. The encoded protein is CASSAQPRGTQHF. Filled out from reference TRBV7-2 and TRBJ1-5, the complete variable domain reads GAGVSQSPSNKVTEKGKDVELRCDPISGHTALYWYRQSLGQGLEFLIYFQGNSAPDKSGLPSDRFSAERTGGSVSTLTIQRTQQEDSAVYLCASSAQPRGTQHFGDGTRLSIL.

The chain carries TRBV20-1 and TRBJ1-5, with a possible D match to TRBD1 (5 bases). The CDR3 has 14 residues. Germline CDR1 DFQATT, CDR2 SNEGSKA (reference sequence). V dropped 0 bases and J dropped 9 bases, with 15 bases sitting between them. CDR3 region: CSARDLVQGGPQHF. CDR3 nucleotide sequence: TGCAGTGCTAGAGATCTGGTTCAGGGCGGGCCCCAGCATTTT.

The chain recombines TRBV4-3 with TRBJ2-7, with a tentative D call TRBD2 (5 bases). This CDR3 is 14 amino acids long. Germline values: CDR1 LGHNA, CDR2 YSLEER. V lost 0 bases and J lost 1, with 7 bases in between. The DNA for the CDR3 is TGCGCCAGCAGCCAAGACAGCGGTTCCTACGAGCAGTACTTC. This sequence encodes CASSQDSGSYEQYF.

The genes are TRBV20-1 and TRBJ2-5; tentatively, D is TRBD1 or TRBD2 (5 bases each). Germline V gene sequence: CDR1 DFQATT, CDR2 SNEGSKA (reference sequence). This CDR3 comprises 15 residues. V was trimmed by 3 bases and J by 4 bases, leaving 18 bases between them. Here the CDR3 DNA reads TGCAGTGCTAGGGGGGTAGCGCTATACATAGAGACCCAGTACTTC. Translating it yields CSARGVALYIETQYF.

The chain joins TRBV2 to TRBJ2-6; 7 bases line up with TRBD2. The CDR3 consists of 16 residues. Germline V gives CDR1 SNHLY, CDR2 FYNNEI. V lost 7 bases and J lost 3; bases outside the gene matches: 9. The CDR3 nucleotides are TGTGCCAGCACGCTATGGGGGGGAGATGGGGCCAACGTCCTGACTTTC. It yields the protein CASTLWGGDGANVLTF.

The chain carries TRBV7-2 and TRBJ1-1; no clear D gene. CDR1 and CDR2 (germline): SGHTA, FQGNSA. This CDR3 comprises 14 residues. Trimming removed 1 base at V and 1 base at J, with 7 bases between. CDR3 in amino acids: CASSLVLSNTEAFF. The CDR3 nucleotides read TGTGCCAGCAGCTTAGTTCTCTCGAACACTGAAGCTTTCTTT.

The chain carries TRBV5-1 and TRBJ2-2; 12 bases line up with TRBD2. This CDR3 is 15 amino acids long. Germline V gives CDR1 SGHRS, CDR2 YFSETQ. V was clipped by 7 bases and J by 6 bases; unmatched bases: 7. Here the CDR3 reads CASQETSGSSGELFF. The DNA for the CDR3 is TGCGCCAGCCAGGAGACTAGCGGGAGTTCCGGGGAGCTGTTTTTT.

V and J are TRBV21-1 and TRBJ2-1; TRBD2 is the table's D call and was not checked against the DNA. TRBV21-1 is labeled a pseudogene. CDR3 length: 16 residues. The CDR3 loop reads CASSQIKRGSYNEQFF. CDR3 sequence (DNA): TGTGCCAGCAGCCAAATTAAGCGGGGCTCCTACAATGAGCAGTTCTTC.

DNA for the CDR3: TGCAGCGTTGCAGGCCAAAAAGAGACCCAGTACTTC. Translating gives CSVAGQKETQYF. The V and J genes are TRBV29-1 and TRBJ2-5; D remains ambiguous. V was trimmed by 4 bases and J by 3 bases, leaving 9 bases between them. The CDR3 extends over 12 amino acids. CDR1 is SQVTM, CDR2 ANQGSEA, per germline.

The chain uses TRBV11-1 and TRBJ2-7; D gene unclear. CDR1 is SGHAT, CDR2 FQDESV, per germline (reference sequence). With 3 bases removed from V and 2 bases from J, the gap between germline ends came to 11 bases. This CDR3 has 14 residues. This chain's CDR3 is CASSFGKGTYEQYF. CDR3 nucleotides: TGTGCCAGCAGCTTTGGTAAGGGTACCTACGAGCAGTACTTC. Drawing the rest from reference TRBV11-1 and TRBJ2-7, the complete variable domain is EAEVAQSPRYKITEKSQAVAFWCDPISGHATLYWYRQILGQGPELLVQFQDESVVDDSQLPKDRFSAERLKGVDSTLKIQPAELGDSAMYLCASSFGKGTYEQYFGPGTRLTVT.